These 23 T cell receptor beta chains came from one sample sequenced in a study of cytomegalovirus exposure and HLA in healthy donors. PCR employed 60 Vbeta and 13 Jbeta primers. Clones were sequenced by immunoSEQ multiplex PCR, and TCRdb holds only the in-frame ones, with some missing. The sample has 180,000 or so clones, almost 80% seen once. The sequenced sample consisted of PBMCs. Source of these receptors: a man in his forties in good health and CMV-seropositive.

This chain links TRBV30 with TRBJ1-1; D is possibly TRBD1 (6 bases). The germline V gene has CDR1 GTSNPN and CDR2 SVGIG (reference sequence). The CDR3 runs to 13 residues. Trimming removed 3 bases at V and 3 bases at J, with 11 bases between. CDR3 region: CAWRRGLYTEAFF. CDR3 nucleotides: TGTGCCTGGAGGAGGGGGTTGTACACTGAAGCTTTCTTT.

The V and J genes are TRBV29-1 and TRBJ2-7; 10 nucleotides agree with TRBD2. This CDR3 has 13 amino acids. Germline V lookup: CDR1 SQVTM, CDR2 ANQGSEA. V was clipped by 2 bases and J by 3 bases; unmatched bases: 1. The CDR3 sequence: CSVELAGVYEQYF. In nucleotides, the CDR3 is TGCAGCGTTGAACTAGCGGGAGTCTACGAGCAGTACTTC.

The chain is built from TRBV5-4 and TRBJ2-7; 7 nucleotides line up with TRBD1. The CDR3 contains 14 residues. V dropped 7 bases and J dropped 7; count of bases not matched to a gene: 14. The germline V gene has CDR1 SGHNT and CDR2 YYREEE (reference sequence). CDR3 sequence (DNA): TGTGCCAGCCAGCCTTTTACAGGGGATAAGGAGCAGTACTTC. This encodes CASQPFTGDKEQYF.

The chain joins TRBV4-2 to TRBJ2-5; no firm D call. There are 13 residues in the CDR3. CDR1 and CDR2 (germline): LGHNA, YNFKEQ. With 2 bases removed from V and 5 bases from J, the gap between germline ends came to 9 bases. The CDR3 loop is CASSQTPRETQYF. CDR3 bases: TGTGCCAGCAGCCAAACCCCCCGGGAGACCCAGTACTTC.

This chain uses TRBV18 with TRBJ1-3; 9 positions match TRBD1. The germline V gene encodes CDR1 KGHSH and CDR2 LQKENI. This CDR3 region has 16 residues. V shed 3 bases and J 0 bases; nucleotides not matched to a gene: 3. CDR3 sequence: CASSPTGGSSGNTIYF. The DNA for the CDR3 is TGTGCCAGCTCACCGACAGGGGGATCCTCTGGAAACACCATATATTTT. Supplemented by reference TRBV18 and TRBJ1-3, the full variable domain reads NAGVMQNPRHLVRRRGQEARLRCSPMKGHSHVYWYRQLPEEGLKFMVYLQKENIIDESGMPKERFSAEFPKEGPSILRIQQVVRGDSAAYFCASSPTGGSSGNTIYFGEGSWLTVV.

The chain couples TRBV7-8 to TRBJ2-4; tentatively, D is TRBD1 (6 bases). CDR3 size: 16 residues. Germline-derived CDR1 and CDR2 are SGHVS and FQNEAQ. With 1 base removed from V and 7 bases from J, the gap between germline ends came to 17 bases. CDR3 nucleotides: TGTGCCAGCAGCTTAGACCAACAGGGCACCGGGAACATTCAGTACTTC. Its protein is CASSLDQQGTGNIQYF.

The V call is TRBV9, the J call TRBJ1-2, with a weak D call TRBD1 (5 bases). The CDR3 is 12 amino acids. Trimming removed 0 bases from V and 9 bases from J, with 9 bases in between. CDR1 is SGDLS and CDR2 is YYNGEE in the germline V gene. The CDR3 DNA is TGTGCCAGCAGCGTAGCTCAGGGCAGCTACACCTTC. This encodes CASSVAQGSYTF.

This clone has only one observation. The CDR3 DNA reads as TGCGCCAGCAGCTTCAGCGGAAAACTGTTTTTT. Its protein product is CASSFSGKLFF. This sequence joins TRBV5-1 and TRBJ1-4; no firm D call. The CDR3 consists of 11 residues. Germline CDR1 SGHRS, CDR2 YFSETQ. V shed 2 bases and J shed 10 bases, with 6 bases lying between them.

This clone was picked up one time. The chain employs TRBV5-1 and TRBJ2-1; D possibly corresponds to TRBD2 (6 bases). Per germline, CDR1 SGHRS and CDR2 YFSETQ. This CDR3 is built from 16 residues. Trimming pared 4 bases from V and 0 bases from J, leaving 14 bases between. The CDR3 DNA sequence: TGCGCCAGCAGCCGGGACTCACCGAGCTCCTACAATGAGCAGTTCTTC. Translated: CASSRDSPSSYNEQFF.

J is TRBJ1-2 and V is TRBV5-1; TRBD1 agrees at 8 bases. V lost 0 bases, J lost 4 bases, and 5 bases stayed unmatched. The length of the CDR3 is 15 residues. CDR1 is SGHRS and CDR2 is YFSETQ in the germline V gene. The DNA of the CDR3 is TGCGCCAGCAGCTTGGGGGGGACAGGCTCCTATGGCTACACCTTC. This translates into CASSLGGTGSYGYTF.

The chain employs TRBV28 and TRBJ2-2; D possibly corresponds to TRBD1 (6 bases). The CDR3 is 15 amino acids. V was pared by 1 base and J by 6 bases, with 12 bases between. Germline V CDR1 and CDR2: MDHEN, SYDVKM. The CDR3 DNA is TGTGCCAGCAGTTTATACAGGGCGATCGCCGGGGAGCTGTTTTTT. As protein: CASSLYRAIAGELFF.

The V gene is TRBV4-1, the J gene TRBJ1-3; the D is unclear. The CDR3 has 14 amino acids. With 0 bases removed from V and 4 bases from J, the gap between germline ends came to 7 bases. From germline, CDR1 is MGHRA and CDR2 YSYEKL. The CDR3 nucleotides read TGCGCCAGCAGCCAAGATCCAAGCGGAAACACCATATATTTT. It translates to CASSQDPSGNTIYF.

The chain couples TRBV18 to TRBJ1-5; 8 bases match TRBD1. The CDR3 totals 15 residues. Germline V gene sequence: CDR1 KGHSH, CDR2 LQKENI. J lost 7 bases, V lost 2 bases, and 7 bases had no gene match. The CDR3 region has the DNA TGTGCCAGCTCACCAAACGGACAGGGAGTCCAGCCCCAGCATTTT. Amino acids: CASSPNGQGVQPQHF.

This chain links TRBV7-8 with TRBJ2-1; TRBD2 matches at 13 bases. Looked up from germline, CDR1 is SGHVS and CDR2 is FQNEAQ. The CDR3 length is 17 residues. The V gene end was trimmed by 7 bases and the J gene end by 1 base; junction bases not matched to a gene: 7. The CDR3 here is CASIGLAGVFSYNEQFF. As DNA, the CDR3 is TGTGCCAGCATAGGACTAGCGGGAGTTTTTTCCTACAATGAGCAGTTCTTC.

CDR3 in amino acids: CASSPPQGAGPEAFF. For the CDR3, the DNA is TGTGCCAGCTCACCACCCCAGGGGGCGGGGCCTGAAGCTTTCTTT. The chain links TRBV18 to TRBJ1-1, with 8 nucleotides matching TRBD1. CDR1 is KGHSH, CDR2 LQKENI, per germline. CDR3 length: 15 amino acids. With V trimmed by 0 bases and J by 6 bases, 6 bases remained unmatched.

As for this clone: A junction boundary mismatches the germline segment, possibly from a read error. The chain recombines TRBV6-1 with TRBJ2-6; the D gene is possibly TRBD2 (6 bases). Per the germline V gene, CDR1 is MNHNS and CDR2 is SASEGT. The CDR3 covers 16 residues. The CDR3 protein is CASSEQWDSGANGLTF. CDR3 coding DNA: TGTGCCAGCAGTGAACAATGGGACTCTGGGGCCAACGGCCTGACTTTC.

The genes are TRBV5-4 and TRBJ1-3, with TRBD1 matching 7 bases. Germline trimming cut 4 bases from V and 3 bases from J; bases unmatched to any gene: 4. CDR3 length: 14 residues. CDR1 and CDR2 (germline): SGHNT, YYREEE (reference sequence). The CDR3, as DNA: TGTGCCAGCAGCACACAGGGGTATGGAAACACCATATATTTT. This codes for CASSTQGYGNTIYF.

CDR3 in amino acids: CASSLIWTSGDNEQFF. The CDR3 DNA sequence: TGCGCCAGCAGCTTGATCTGGACTAGCGGTGACAATGAGCAGTTCTTC. The chain links TRBV5-1 to TRBJ2-1; 10 bases align to TRBD2. The V segment lost 1 base and the J segment 5 bases; nucleotides outside the gene matches: 6. This CDR3 is built from 16 residues. From germline, CDR1 is SGHRS and CDR2 YFSETQ. Together with reference TRBV5-1 and TRBJ2-1, the CDR3 gives the full variable domain: KAGVTQTPRYLIKTRGQQVTLSCSPISGHRSVSWYQQTPGQGLQFLFEYFSETQRNKGNFPGRFSGRQFSNSRSEMNVSTLELGDSALYLCASSLIWTSGDNEQFFGPGTRLTVL.

The chain is built from TRBV11-2 and TRBJ1-1, with TRBD1 as a possible D gene (5 bases). The V and J ends lost 5 bases and 6 bases respectively, with 25 bases between them. This CDR3 contains 17 residues. CDR1 and CDR2 (germline): SGHAT, FQNNGV. This CDR3 reads CASSPRGGTKGKAEAFF. CDR3 DNA: TGTGCCAGCAGCCCCCGCGGAGGGACTAAAGGCAAGGCTGAAGCTTTCTTT.

The rearrangement uses TRBV6-1 and TRBJ2-5; TRBD2 agrees at 8 bases. Trimming at V came to 1 base and at J to 7 bases, leaving 17 bases not matched to a gene. CDR3 length: 18 residues. The germline V gene has CDR1 MNHNS and CDR2 SASEGT. CDR3 loop: CASSEGGVSSGLPWTQYF. The DNA of the CDR3 is TGTGCCAGCAGTGAAGGCGGGGTGTCTAGCGGGCTCCCGTGGACCCAGTACTTC.

This clone turned up a few times. This chain uses TRBV10-1 with TRBJ2-1, with 9 bases lining up with TRBD2. The J segment lost 7 bases and the V segment lost 4 bases, leaving 8 bases of the junction unmatched. The CDR3 is 15 residues long. Germline V CDR1 and CDR2: WNHNN, SYGVQD (reference sequence). DNA for the CDR3: TGCGCCAGCAGTGCGGCTAGCGGGACGGGAAATGAGCAGTTCTTC. It encodes CASSAASGTGNEQFF.

This sequence joins TRBV18 and TRBJ1-2; D possibly corresponds to TRBD1 (5 bases). Germline V lookup: CDR1 KGHSH, CDR2 LQKENI. V shed 6 bases and J shed 3 bases, with 14 bases lying between them. This CDR3 is built from 14 residues. This chain's CDR3 is CASSQDTLYYGYTF. The CDR3 DNA reads TGTGCCAGCTCCCAGGACACTCTCTACTATGGCTACACCTTC.

This clone was seen a few times. The rearrangement links TRBV6-5 to TRBJ1-3; D is unresolved. The CDR3 spans 14 residues. With 5 bases removed from V and 4 bases from J, the gap between germline ends came to 12 bases. Germline assignment: CDR1 MNHEY and CDR2 SVGAGI. CDR3 bases: TGTGCCAGCAGTCTCTCCAGGCCAGGAAACACCATATATTTT. This encodes CASSLSRPGNTIYF.